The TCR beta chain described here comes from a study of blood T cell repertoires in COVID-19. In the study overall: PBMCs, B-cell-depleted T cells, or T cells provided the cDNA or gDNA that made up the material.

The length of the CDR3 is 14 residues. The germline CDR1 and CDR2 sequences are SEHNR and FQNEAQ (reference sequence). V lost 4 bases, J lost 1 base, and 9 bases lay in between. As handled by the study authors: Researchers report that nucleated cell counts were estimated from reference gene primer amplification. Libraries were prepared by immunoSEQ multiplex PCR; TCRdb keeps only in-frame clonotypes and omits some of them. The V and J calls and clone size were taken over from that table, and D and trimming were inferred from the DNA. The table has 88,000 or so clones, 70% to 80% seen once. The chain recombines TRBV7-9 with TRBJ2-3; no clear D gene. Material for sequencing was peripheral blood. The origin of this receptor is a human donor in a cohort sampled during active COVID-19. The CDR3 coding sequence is TGTGCCAGCAGCTCGTTCGGAGGCACAGATACGCAGTATTTT. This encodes CASSSFGGTDTQYF.